A single T cell receptor (beta chain) is shown here with its context. As yet, its antigen is unknown. The data belong to a study of T cell responses to AZD1222 COVID-19 vaccine. Broader study findings: Donors were largely white British and mainly female; clonal diversity was possibly underestimated. In the spike-specific TCR repertoire, nearly half reportedly target unmutated variant regions.

Germline CDR1 and CDR2: SGHTA and FQGNSA. The CDR3 has 16 residues. V lost 8 bases, J lost 3 bases, and 14 bases stayed unmatched. The repertoire was sequenced with immunoSEQ multiplex PCR; TCRdb's copy has only in-frame clones and lacks some. The table includes about 140,000 clones, approximately 86% detected once. The rearrangement uses TRBV7-2 and TRBJ2-7, with 9 positions matching TRBD2. The sequences come from peripheral blood, collected on day 0 of AZD1222 vaccination. The receptor comes from an adult in good health. This chain's CDR3 is CASSKPPSAGGYEQYF. The CDR3 nucleotides are TGTGCCAGCTCAAAACCCCCCTCAGCGGGAGGCTACGAGCAGTACTTC.